The sequence of this T cell receptor beta chain was determined in a study of T cells after yellow fever vaccination. The study, taken as a whole, reports: A faster peak, day 5 versus 15, was reached by the weaker secondary response. Booster sampling recovered most clones from primary vaccination (96% CD4, approximately 90% CD8).

A 5'RACE template-switching step, the method used to make TCR cDNA, added a universal primer site and UMIs. MiXCR, applied by TCRdb to the 5' RACE reads, yields one record per CDR3 protein. The sample lists hundreds of thousands of distinct CDR3 sequences; about 13% were seen once. This clonotype came up many times. The antigen remains undetermined. Germline lookup yields CDR1 SEHNR and CDR2 FQNEAQ (reference sequence). The CDR3 consists of 16 residues. Trimming at V came to 0 bases and at J to 9 bases, leaving 4 bases not matched to a gene. This rearrangement joins TRBV7-9 to TRBJ2-1; TRBD2 agrees at 14 bases. The receptor was isolated from a man aged 25-40 years who received the YFV17D yellow fever vaccine. Sequencing used PBMCs, obtained on the day of the yellow fever booster vaccination. The CDR3 sequence: CASSLATSGRAPEQFF. DNA for the CDR3: TGTGCCAGCAGCTTAGCGACTAGCGGGAGGGCCCCTGAGCAGTTCTTC. Drawing the rest from reference TRBV7-9 and TRBJ2-1, the complete variable domain is DTGVSQNPRHKITKRGQNVTFRCDPISEHNRLYWYRQTLGQGPEFLTYFQNEAQLEKSRLLSDRFSAERPKGSFSTLEIQRTEQGDSAMYLCASSLATSGRAPEQFFGPGTRLTVL.